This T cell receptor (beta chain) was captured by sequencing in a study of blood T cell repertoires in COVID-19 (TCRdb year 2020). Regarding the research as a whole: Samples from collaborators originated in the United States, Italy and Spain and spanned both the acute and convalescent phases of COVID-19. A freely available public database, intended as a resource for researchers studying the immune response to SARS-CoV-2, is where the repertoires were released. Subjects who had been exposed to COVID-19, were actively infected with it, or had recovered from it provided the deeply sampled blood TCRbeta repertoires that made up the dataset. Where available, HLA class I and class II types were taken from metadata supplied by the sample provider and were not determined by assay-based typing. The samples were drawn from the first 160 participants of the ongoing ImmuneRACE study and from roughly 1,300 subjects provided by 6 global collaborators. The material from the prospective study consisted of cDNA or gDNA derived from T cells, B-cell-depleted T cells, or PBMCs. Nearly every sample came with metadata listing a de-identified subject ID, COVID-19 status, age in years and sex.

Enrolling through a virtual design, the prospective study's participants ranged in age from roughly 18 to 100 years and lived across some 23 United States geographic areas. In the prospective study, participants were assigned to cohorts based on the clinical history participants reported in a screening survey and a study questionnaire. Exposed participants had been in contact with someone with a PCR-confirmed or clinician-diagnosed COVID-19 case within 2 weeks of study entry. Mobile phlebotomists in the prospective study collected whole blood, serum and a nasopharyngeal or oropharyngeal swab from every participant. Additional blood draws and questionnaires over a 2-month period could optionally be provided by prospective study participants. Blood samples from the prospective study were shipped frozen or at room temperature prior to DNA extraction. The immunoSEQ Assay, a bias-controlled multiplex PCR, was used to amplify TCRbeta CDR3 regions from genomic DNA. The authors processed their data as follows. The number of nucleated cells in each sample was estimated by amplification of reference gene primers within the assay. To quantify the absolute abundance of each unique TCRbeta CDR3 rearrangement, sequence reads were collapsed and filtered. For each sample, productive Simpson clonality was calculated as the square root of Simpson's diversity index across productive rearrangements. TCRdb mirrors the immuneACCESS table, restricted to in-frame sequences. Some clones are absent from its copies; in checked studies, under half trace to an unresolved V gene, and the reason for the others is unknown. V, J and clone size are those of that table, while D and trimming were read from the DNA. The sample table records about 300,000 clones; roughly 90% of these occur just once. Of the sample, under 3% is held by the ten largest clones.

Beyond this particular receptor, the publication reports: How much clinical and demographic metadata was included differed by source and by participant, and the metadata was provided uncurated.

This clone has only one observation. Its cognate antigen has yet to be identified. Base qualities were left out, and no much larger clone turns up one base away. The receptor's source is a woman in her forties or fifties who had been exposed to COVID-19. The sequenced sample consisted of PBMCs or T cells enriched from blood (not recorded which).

The nucleotide sequence reads TGTGCCAGCAGTTACTCCTCACTAGCGGGGTGGGATACGCAGTATTTT. It is translated as CASSYSSLAGWDTQYF. The chain is assembled from TRBV6-5 and TRBJ2-3; 10 of the junction bases match TRBD2. The cysteine opens and the phenylalanine closes a CDR3 of 16 amino acids. Only the CDR3 DNA stays, 48 bases, in frame from base 1. V is cut back by 0 bases and J by 6 bases, with 6 bases in the junction unmatched. The germline V gene specifies MNHEY as CDR1 and SVGAGI as CDR2.